The clone carrying this T cell receptor beta chain appeared once. No antigen is known for it. A multiplex PCR was run with 60 Vbeta primers and 13 Jbeta primers. Clones were read by immunoSEQ multiplex PCR, and TCRdb kept only the in-frame ones, dropping some. Among about 90,000 clones listed, around 89% were seen once. Germline V gene data show CDR1 as SNHLY and CDR2 as FYNNEI. V gave up 7 bases and J gave up 9 bases, with 19 bases separating them. The CDR3 is made up of 14 amino acids. These data belong to a study of cytomegalovirus exposure and HLA in healthy donors. Whole-study results and caveats: In an earlier analysis, in some 500 donors, most V segments appeared productive either ~87% or ~30% of the time. A missense variant in DCLRE1C was later tied to TCR beta V- and J-gene trimming. The study labeled 150 or so TCR beta chains cytomegalovirus-associated. Presence/absence analyses assumed roughly uniform sequencing depth across donors.

This TCR was sampled from a man aged 18 to 29 in good health and CMV-seronegative. The chain links TRBV2 to TRBJ2-4; the D gene is possibly TRBD1 (7 bases). Sequenced sample: PBMCs. The CDR3: CASTLEGAHGIQYF. The CDR3 nucleotides read TGTGCCAGCACATTGGAGGGGGCCCACGGCATTCAGTACTTC.